The subject of this entry is one T cell receptor beta chain. Its antigen is unidentified. This CDR3 comprises 13 residues. The germline CDR1 and CDR2 sequences are KGHSH and LQKENI. Trimming left V 6 bases short and J 1 base short, with 10 bases between. The sample is drawn from a study of T cell responses to AZD1222 COVID-19 vaccine. Study outcomes and limitations: Possibly, clonal diversity was underestimated; donors were largely white British and included more females. Only five or six AZD1222 recipients were seropositive at baseline. In all cases, repertoires were sampled only after the peak T cell response. As reported, nearly half of all spike-specific TCRs target variant regions that are unmutated.

The repertoire was sequenced with immunoSEQ multiplex PCR; TCRdb's copy has only in-frame clones and lacks some. This sample carries tens of thousands of clones, roughly 89% of them seen once, and the ten largest clones take less than 5.5%. The material was peripheral blood, obtained on day 0 of MenACWY control vaccination. This rearrangement joins TRBV18 to TRBJ2-7, with D possibly being TRBD1 (5 bases). The TCR sequence derives from an adult in good health. In DNA, the CDR3 is TGTGCCAGCTCTCCGACAGAGTCCTACGAGCAGTACTTC. It yields the protein CASSPTESYEQYF.